Shown below are 18 T cell receptor beta chains from a single sample sequenced in a study of T cells in Graves' hyperthyroidism and ophthalmopathy (dated by TCRdb to the late 2010s). To prepare the library, multiplex PCR was applied. The reads were generated on an Illumina HiSeq 2000. The TCR beta CDR3 regions were amplified from RNA transcripts. The TCR CDR3 was subjected to a first round of RT-PCR using the HTBI primer set and the Qiagen OneStep RT-PCR kit. In-frame beta chains were kept once TCRdb had trimmed the public reads at Q25 with fastp and called clones with MiXCR. Rows with a matching CDR3 protein are joined into one entry that keeps the most common DNA and genes. The sample table contains 200,000 to 300,000 distinct CDR3 sequences; only one count was recorded for approximately 23% of them. The ten largest clones add up to about a third of the sample. The sample comprised blood. These receptors all stem from a woman aged 40 to 55 with Graves' ophthalmopathy.

The J gene is TRBJ2-2, the V gene TRBV24-1; D unresolved. This CDR3 spans 11 amino acids. Between the trimmed V and J ends, which lost 6 bases and 8 bases, there was a span of 6 bases. Germline CDR1 reads KGHDR; CDR2 reads SFDVKD. CDR3 nucleotides: TGTGCCACCAGTCTTGGGGGGGAGCTGTTTTTT. Translated, it gives CATSLGGELFF.

This clonotype was recorded many times. This chain connects TRBV5-6 to TRBJ1-1; D may be TRBD1 (5 bases). The CDR3 spans 16 residues. Germline assignment: CDR1 SGHDT and CDR2 YYEEEE. Trimming pared 0 bases from V and 5 bases from J, leaving 17 bases between. The CDR3 here is CASSLVLGGGRTEAFF. The CDR3 region has the DNA TGTGCCAGCAGCTTGGTCTTGGGGGGAGGGAGGACTGAAGCTTTCTTT.

At least ten counts were recorded for this clonotype. V and J are TRBV19 and TRBJ2-2; D perhaps matches TRBD2 (5 bases). The germline V and J ends were trimmed by 6 bases and 2 bases, with 16 bases remaining between them. CDR3 length equals 16 residues. Germline V CDR1 and CDR2: LNHDA, SQIVND (reference sequence). CDR3 nucleotides: TGTGCCAGTAGCGATTTAGCGCGGGCAAACACCGGGGAGCTGTTTTTT. This sequence encodes CASSDLARANTGELFF.

The chain recombines TRBV20-1 with TRBJ2-5; TRBD2 is a possible D gene (5 bases). This CDR3 is built from 14 residues. Germline CDR1 reads DFQATT; CDR2 reads SNEGSKA (reference sequence). Trimming left V 0 bases short and J 5 bases short, with 13 bases between. The CDR3 spells CSARDGIASETQYF. The CDR3 region has the DNA TGCAGTGCTAGAGATGGAATAGCGTCGGAGACCCAGTACTTC.

The rearrangement links TRBV6-1 to TRBJ1-1; D is undetermined. V was shortened by 4 bases and J by 1 base, with 10 bases between the two germline ends. The CDR3 extends over 14 amino acids. Germline-derived CDR1 and CDR2 are MNHNS and SASEGT. The CDR3 region is CASSARATNTEAFF. The DNA for the CDR3 is TGTGCCAGCAGTGCCCGGGCCACGAACACTGAAGCTTTCTTT.

There are many counts of this clonotype. The V and J genes are TRBV4-2 and TRBJ2-2; 8 bases agree with TRBD2. This CDR3 is 17 amino acids long. In germline, CDR1 is LGHNA, CDR2 YNFKEQ. The junction had 4 bases not matched to a gene; V was cut back by 0 bases and J by 1 base. The CDR3 sequence: CASSQDPLAGNTGELFF. The CDR3 region has the DNA TGTGCCAGCAGCCAAGATCCGCTAGCGGGGAACACCGGGGAGCTGTTTTTT.

This clonotype came up many times. The chain combines TRBV28 with TRBJ2-3; TRBD2 matches 10 bases. V lost 6 bases, J lost 2 bases, and 8 bases stayed unmatched. The germline V gene has CDR1 MDHEN and CDR2 SYDVKM. This CDR3 is 16 amino acids long. The CDR3 loop reads CASSLDSGRITDTQYF. CDR3 sequence (DNA): TGTGCCAGCAGCCTAGATAGCGGGAGGATCACAGATACGCAGTATTTT.

The V call is TRBV12-3 or TRBV12-4, the J call TRBJ2-5; 11 bases fit TRBD2. This CDR3 spans 15 amino acids. Trimming removed 3 bases from V and 5 bases from J; junction bases left unmatched: 5. The CDR3 coding sequence is TGTGCCAGCAGTTTTGGACTAGCGGGTGCGGAGACCCAGTACTTC. Protein product: CASSFGLAGAETQYF.

This clonotype came up many times. This chain links TRBV5-1 with TRBJ2-5; 13 nucleotides align to TRBD2. Germline trimming cut 1 base from V and 2 bases from J; bases unmatched to any gene: 2. The length of the CDR3 is 16 residues. Germline assignment: CDR1 SGHRS and CDR2 YFSETQ. The CDR3: CASSLQLAGGQETQYF. For the CDR3, the DNA is TGCGCCAGCAGCTTGCAACTAGCGGGAGGGCAAGAGACCCAGTACTTC.

This clonotype was observed many times. The chain is built from TRBV28 and TRBJ2-2; 8 bases are shared with TRBD1. This CDR3 contains 15 residues. The junction had 8 bases not matched to a gene; V was cut back by 10 bases and J by 1 base. CDR1 and CDR2 from the germline V gene are MDHEN and SYDVKM. The CDR3 nucleotides are TGTGCCACCCAGACAGGGGAAGTGAACACCGGGGAGCTGTTTTTT. As protein: CATQTGEVNTGELFF.

This clonotype was recorded many times. This chain joins TRBV15 and TRBJ2-4; no definite D call. CDR1 LNHNV and CDR2 YYDKDF come from the germline V gene (reference sequence). This CDR3 is built from 16 residues. The ends were cut back, 5 bases at V and 8 bases at J, with 22 bases in the middle. The CDR3 region is CATSPRGWGYGDIQYF. The CDR3 nucleotides are TGTGCCACCAGCCCGCGCGGATGGGGTTATGGCGACATTCAGTACTTC.

The V and J genes are TRBV6-5 and TRBJ1-1; TRBD1 matches at 7 bases. V was pared by 6 bases and J by 0 bases, with 10 bases of the junction left unmatched. The CDR3 has 16 residues. CDR1 is MNHEY and CDR2 is SVGAGI in the germline V gene. The CDR3 coding sequence is TGTGCCAGCAGACTCGCCGGGACAGCGTTGAACACTGAAGCTTTCTTT. This codes for CASRLAGTALNTEAFF.

This clonotype was counted ten times or more. V and J are TRBV6-1 and TRBJ2-2; D call uncertain. The V gene's germline CDR1 is MNHNS and CDR2 SASEGT. Trimming removed 8 bases at V and 2 bases at J, with 12 bases between. CDR3 length: 14 amino acids. The CDR3: CASHPAFNTGELFF. The CDR3 DNA is TGTGCCAGCCACCCCGCTTTTAACACCGGGGAGCTGTTTTTT.

Many counts were recorded for this clonotype. The rearrangement uses TRBV4-1 and TRBJ1-1; D is unresolved. The CDR3 covers 13 residues. Trimming cost V 0 bases and J 6 bases, with 8 bases left between them. Germline values: CDR1 MGHRA, CDR2 YSYEKL. The CDR3 is CASSQDGRSEAFF. In DNA form, the CDR3 reads TGCGCCAGCAGCCAAGACGGGCGGTCTGAAGCTTTCTTT.

This clonotype was counted at least ten times. The genes are TRBV11-1 and TRBJ2-1; 7 bases are shared with TRBD1. CDR1 and CDR2 from the germline V gene are SGHAT and FQDESV (reference sequence). V dropped 5 bases and J dropped 7; count of bases not matched to a gene: 14. The length of the CDR3 is 16 residues. For the CDR3, the DNA is TGTGCCAGCAGCCCATCCCCCCAATCAGGGGGAAATGAGCAGTTCTTC. It yields the protein CASSPSPQSGGNEQFF.

This clonotype has ten or more counts. This rearrangement joins TRBV15 to TRBJ1-5; weak D call: TRBD1 (5 bases). Trimming shortened V by 5 bases and J by 0 bases, and 11 bases separated the two germline ends. The germline V gene encodes CDR1 LNHNV and CDR2 YYDKDF (reference sequence). This CDR3 has 15 residues. In nucleotides, the CDR3 is TGTGCCACCAGCCCGACAGAATATAGCAATCAGCCCCAGCATTTT. This translates into CATSPTEYSNQPQHF.

This clonotype showed up many times. The chain carries TRBV28 and TRBJ1-5; the match to TRBD1 covers 7 bases. CDR1 is MDHEN and CDR2 is SYDVKM in the germline V gene. The CDR3 loop spans 17 amino acids. The ends lost 5 bases at V and 8 bases at J; junction bases unmatched: 18. The CDR3 reads CASSPGTASGMKEPQHF. The CDR3 nucleotides are TGTGCCAGCAGTCCCGGGACAGCTTCGGGGATGAAGGAGCCCCAGCATTTT.

This clonotype was counted many times. V is TRBV6-1 and J is TRBJ2-5, with a weak D call TRBD2 (6 bases). The V gene lost 6 bases and the J gene lost 1 base, with 9 bases spanning the gap. This CDR3 spans 13 amino acids. Germline values: CDR1 MNHNS, CDR2 SASEGT. CDR3 nucleotide sequence: TGTGCCAGCAGCCTAGCGAGCCAAGAGACCCAGTACTTC. Its protein product is CASSLASQETQYF.